This T cell receptor (beta chain) was retrieved from a study of blood T cells in healthy people across ages. The use of a sample-barcoded 5' primer and a J-beta primer mix characterized a second PCR of 7 to 11 cycles. Carrying 12 random nucleotides, a template-switch adaptor labeled each individual cDNA molecule. One entry per CDR3 protein results from TCRdb running MiXCR on the 5' RACE reads. The sample contains hundreds of thousands of distinct CDR3 sequences, 46% of which appear only once. Study outcomes and limitations: Diversity estimates from one million T cells were considered underestimates.

Looked up from germline, CDR1 is MNHNY and CDR2 is SVGAGI (reference sequence). This CDR3 is 16 amino acids long. Notes on this clonotype: What it binds is unknown.

The TCR was taken from a man at least 80 years old in good health. V usage is TRBV6-6 and J usage is TRBJ2-4, with 10 bases that match TRBD1. The assigned J gene may be wrong: the sequence end matches TRBJ2-7 better. Sequencing was performed on blood. The CDR3 DNA reads as TGTGCCAGCAGACTGGGACGACAGGGGGCTCGCGACGAGCAGTACTTC. Its protein is CASRLGRQGARDEQYF.